The 3 T cell receptor beta chains given below trace back to one sample, sequenced in a study of blood T cell repertoires in COVID-19. TCRdb keeps only in-frame clones here, not all; method: immunoSEQ multiplex PCR. The data show 92,000 or so clones, more than 70% seen once. Input material: peripheral blood. These receptors all stem from a woman older than 75 with acute or convalescent COVID-19.

The chain couples TRBV7-2 to TRBJ1-1; 10 bases are a match to TRBD1. Germline lookup yields CDR1 SGHTA and CDR2 FQGNSA. This CDR3 comprises 15 residues. The junction had 6 bases not matched to a gene; V was cut back by 4 bases and J by 4 bases. The CDR3 DNA sequence: TGTGCCAGCAGCTCTACCGGGACAGGGGCCACTGAAGCTTTCTTT. Translating gives CASSSTGTGATEAFF.

The rearrangement links TRBV2 to TRBJ1-2, with TRBD1 identical over 10 bases. The V gene end was trimmed by 7 bases and the J gene end by 2 bases; junction bases not matched to a gene: 4. The CDR3 sequence is 14 residues long. Germline V gene data show CDR1 as SNHLY and CDR2 as FYNNEI. For the CDR3, the DNA is TGTGCCAGCACGTCGGGACAGGGGAACTATGGCTACACCTTC. It encodes CASTSGQGNYGYTF.

A single count supports this clone. The CDR3 coding sequence is TGTGCCAGCAGCTTCCGGGACAGGGCTTACGAGCAGTACTTC. Protein: CASSFRDRAYEQYF. This chain connects TRBV5-5 to TRBJ2-7; 9 bases align to TRBD1. Trimming at V came to 2 bases and at J to 4 bases, leaving 4 bases not matched to a gene. CDR1 SGHKS and CDR2 YYEKEE come from the germline V gene (reference sequence). This CDR3 is 14 amino acids long. Complete variable domain (other parts from reference TRBV5-5 and TRBJ2-7): DAGVTQSPTHLIKTRGQQVTLRCSPISGHKSVSWYQQVLGQGPQFIFQYYEKEERGRGNFPDRFSARQFPNYSSELNVNALLLGDSALYLCASSFRDRAYEQYFGPGTRLTVT.